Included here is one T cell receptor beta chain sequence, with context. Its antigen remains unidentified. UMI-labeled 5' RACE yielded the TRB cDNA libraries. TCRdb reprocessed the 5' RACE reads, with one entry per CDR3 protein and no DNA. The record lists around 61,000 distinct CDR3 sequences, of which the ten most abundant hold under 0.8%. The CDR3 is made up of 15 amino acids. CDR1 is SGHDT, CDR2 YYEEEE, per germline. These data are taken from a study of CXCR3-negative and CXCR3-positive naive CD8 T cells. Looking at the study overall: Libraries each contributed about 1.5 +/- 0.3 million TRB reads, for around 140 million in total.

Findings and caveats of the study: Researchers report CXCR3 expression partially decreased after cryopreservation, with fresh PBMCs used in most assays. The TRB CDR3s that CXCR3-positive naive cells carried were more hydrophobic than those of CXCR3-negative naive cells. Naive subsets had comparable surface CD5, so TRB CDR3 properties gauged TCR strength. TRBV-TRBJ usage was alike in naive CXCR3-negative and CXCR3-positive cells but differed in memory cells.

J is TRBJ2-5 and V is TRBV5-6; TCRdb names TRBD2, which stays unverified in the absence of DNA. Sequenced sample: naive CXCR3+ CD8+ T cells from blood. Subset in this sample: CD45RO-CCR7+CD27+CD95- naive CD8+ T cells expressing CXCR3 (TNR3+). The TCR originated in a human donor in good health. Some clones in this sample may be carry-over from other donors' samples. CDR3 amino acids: CASSQVGGGGETQYF.